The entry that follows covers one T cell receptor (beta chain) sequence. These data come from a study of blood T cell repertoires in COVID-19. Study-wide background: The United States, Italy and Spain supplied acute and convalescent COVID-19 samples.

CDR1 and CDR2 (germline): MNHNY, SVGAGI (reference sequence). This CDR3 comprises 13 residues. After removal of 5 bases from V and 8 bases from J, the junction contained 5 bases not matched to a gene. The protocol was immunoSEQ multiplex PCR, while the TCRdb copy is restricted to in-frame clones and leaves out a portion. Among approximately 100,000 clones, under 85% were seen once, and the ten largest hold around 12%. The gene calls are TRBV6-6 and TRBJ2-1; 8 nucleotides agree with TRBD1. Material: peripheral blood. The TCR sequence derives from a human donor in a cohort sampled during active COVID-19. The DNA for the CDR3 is TGTGCCAGCAGTCGGACAGGGAACGATGAGCAGTTCTTC. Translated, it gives CASSRTGNDEQFF.